This entry lists 29 T cell receptor beta chains sequenced from one sample in a study of shared clonotypes between healthy human individuals. Method: immunoSEQ multiplex PCR; TCRdb's copy keeps in-frame clones and lacks some. The repertoire has approximately 2.3 million clones, 85% to 95% of them found once; the top ten carry 0.3% to 0.4%. The source material was naive CD4+ T cells from PBMCs. Documented subset: CD45RA+ positively selected. The source is a young man in good health. Some clones in this sample may be carry-over from other donors' samples.

The chain joins TRBV30 to TRBJ2-7; 8 nucleotides match TRBD2. This CDR3 is built from 14 residues. Germline V lookup: CDR1 GTSNPN, CDR2 SVGIG (reference sequence). V was clipped by 4 bases and J by 0 bases; unmatched bases: 5. CDR3 in DNA: TGTGCCTGGAAACAAAGCGGGAGCTCCTACGAGCAGTACTTC. Residues: CAWKQSGSSYEQYF.

This clone occurred a few times. This chain links TRBV28 with TRBJ2-4; D may be TRBD1 or TRBD2 (7 bases each). This CDR3 contains 14 residues. Trimming left V 3 bases short and J 6 bases short, with 12 bases between. In germline, CDR1 is MDHEN, CDR2 SYDVKM. The CDR3 sequence is CASSLGRGGNIQYF. CDR3 nucleotide sequence: TGTGCCAGCAGTTTGGGCAGGGGGGGAAACATTCAGTACTTC.

This clone was seen only a few times. The J gene is TRBJ1-1, the V gene TRBV9; D not certain. Trimming shortened V by 0 bases and J by 2 bases, and 11 bases separated the two germline ends. Germline V CDR1 and CDR2: SGDLS, YYNGEE. This CDR3 spans 15 amino acids. In DNA form, the CDR3 reads TGTGCCAGCAGCGTAGACGCAGGATACAACACTGAAGCTTTCTTT. Protein product: CASSVDAGYNTEAFF.

This clone showed up just once. V is TRBV23-1 and J is TRBJ2-5, with D possibly called TRBD1 or TRBD2 (5 bases each). TRBV23-1 is assigned to the ORF class and has an uncertain function. V was trimmed by 4 bases and J by 3 bases, leaving 27 bases between them. There are 19 residues in the CDR3. The DNA of the CDR3 is TGCGCCAGCAGTCCCCGGGACGTAGTAAGGGCATTTTATGAAGAGACCCAGTACTTC. Its protein product is CASSPRDVVRAFYEETQYF.

Regarding this clone: This same CDR3 is encoded by further DNA sequences in the sample. The chain has TRBV18 and TRBJ2-3, with 13 bases that match TRBD2. Germline CDR1 is KGHSH and CDR2 is LQKENI. Trimming cost V 6 bases and J 3 bases; bases outside gene matches: 3. The CDR3 extends over 15 amino acids. The CDR3 bases are TGTGCCAGCTCCAGGACTAGCGGGAGTACAGATACGCAGTATTTT. It translates to CASSRTSGSTDTQYF.

This sequence joins TRBV28 and TRBJ2-6; D may be TRBD2 (6 bases). Trimming removed 8 bases at V and 1 base at J, with 9 bases between. The CDR3 loop spans 14 amino acids. CDR1 and CDR2 (germline): MDHEN, SYDVKM. CDR3 in DNA: TGTGCCAGCCGGGGGTATTCTGGGGCCAACGTCCTGACTTTC. Translation: CASRGYSGANVLTF. The full variable domain, in which reference TRBV28 and TRBJ2-6 provide the parts outside the CDR3, is DVKVTQSSRYLVKRTGEKVFLECVQDMDHENMFWYRQDPGLGLRLIYFSYDVKMKEKGDIPEGYSVSREKKERFSLILESASTNQTSMYLCASRGYSGANVLTFGAGSRLTVL.

The rearrangement links TRBV30 to TRBJ1-5; tentative D call: TRBD1 (5 bases). Trimming removed 3 bases from V and 4 bases from J, with 13 bases in between. Germline V gene data show CDR1 as GTSNPN and CDR2 as SVGIG (reference sequence). The CDR3 is made up of 14 amino acids. CDR3 in amino acids: CAWSGRQPNQPQHF. The CDR3 DNA sequence: TGTGCCTGGAGCGGACGACAGCCTAATCAGCCCCAGCATTTT.

The chain uses TRBV6-1 and TRBJ2-1, with 8 positions matching TRBD2. Per the germline V gene, CDR1 is MNHNS and CDR2 is SASEGT. CDR3 length: 17 residues. After removal of 2 bases from V and 3 bases from J, the junction contained 9 bases not matched to a gene. In nucleotides, the CDR3 is TGTGCCAGCAGTGAACGGCCCCCGGGACTAGACTACAATGAGCAGTTCTTC. Amino acids: CASSERPPGLDYNEQFF.

The chain uses TRBV4-1 and TRBJ2-5, with D possibly matching TRBD2 (6 bases). Germline V lookup: CDR1 MGHRA, CDR2 YSYEKL. The length of the CDR3 is 16 residues. V was trimmed by 1 base and J by 4 bases, leaving 16 bases between them. Written as DNA, the CDR3 is TGCGCCAGCAGCCAAGGCAGGGAGGTTAGGGGAGAGACCCAGTACTTC. Amino acid sequence: CASSQGREVRGETQYF.

The chain joins TRBV25-1 to TRBJ1-4; no firm D call. The V gene lost 1 base and the J gene lost 11 bases, with 11 bases spanning the gap. Per the germline V gene, CDR1 is MGHDK and CDR2 is SYGVNS. The CDR3 has 13 amino acids. The CDR3 DNA sequence: TGTGCCAGCAGTGAATGGGAGAAAAGGAAACTGTTTTTT. As protein: CASSEWEKRKLFF. The full variable domain, its missing parts supplied by reference TRBV25-1 and TRBJ1-4, is EADIYQTPRYLVIGTGKKITLECSQTMGHDKMYWYQQDPGMELHLIHYSYGVNSTEKGDLSSESTVSRIRTEHFPLTLESARPSHTSQYLCASSEWEKRKLFFGSGTQLSVL.

The chain employs TRBV7-8 and TRBJ2-7, with D perhaps TRBD1 (6 bases). This CDR3 spans 14 amino acids. CDR1 SGHVS and CDR2 FQNEAQ come from the germline V gene. Trimming left V 5 bases short and J 3 bases short, with 14 bases between. Written as DNA, the CDR3 is TGTGCCAGCAGCAAAACCGGACAGAGCTACGAGCAGTACTTC. Its translation: CASSKTGQSYEQYF.

The CDR3 region is CASSSRDWIYEQYF. The CDR3 coding sequence is TGTGCCAGCAGTTCGCGGGACTGGATCTACGAGCAGTACTTC. The V call is TRBV6-5, the J call TRBJ2-7; tentative D call: TRBD2 (6 bases). This CDR3 is 14 amino acids long. Germline CDR1 is MNHEY and CDR2 is SVGAGI. Trimming pared 4 bases from V and 3 bases from J, leaving 13 bases between.

This chain links TRBV4-1 with TRBJ1-2; 8 nucleotides align to TRBD1. Trimming cost V 5 bases and J 3 bases; bases outside gene matches: 2. CDR3 length: 13 residues. Germline V gives CDR1 MGHRA, CDR2 YSYEKL. The CDR3 DNA follows: TGCGCCAGCAGCACACAGGGGGACTATGGCTACACCTTC. Its translation is CASSTQGDYGYTF.

The chain recombines TRBV29-1 with TRBJ1-4; possible D gene TRBD1, 5 bases. Germline CDR1 is SQVTM and CDR2 is ANQGSEA. V dropped 6 bases and J dropped 7 bases, with 15 bases sitting between them. The CDR3 consists of 13 residues. The CDR3 sequence is CSVEESGGEKLFF. The CDR3 DNA sequence: TGCAGCGTCGAGGAGTCCGGGGGTGAAAAACTGTTTTTT.

The rearrangement joins TRBV6-5 to TRBJ2-7; no clear D gene. Germline-derived CDR1 and CDR2 are MNHEY and SVGAGI. This CDR3 comprises 14 residues. V dropped 6 bases and J dropped 3 bases, with 15 bases sitting between them. CDR3 DNA: TGTGCCAGCAGACCGGACCGGGTACGCTACGAGCAGTACTTC. Translated, it gives CASRPDRVRYEQYF.

V gene TRBV2 combines with J gene TRBJ1-5; 7 bases align to TRBD1. The CDR3 has 15 amino acids. V shed 4 bases and J 0 bases; nucleotides not matched to a gene: 3. The V gene's germline CDR1 is SNHLY and CDR2 FYNNEI. The CDR3 is CASSGDRNSNQPQHF. The CDR3 DNA reads TGTGCCAGCAGTGGGGACAGAAATAGCAATCAGCCCCAGCATTTT. The full variable domain, its missing parts supplied by reference TRBV2 and TRBJ1-5, is EPEVTQTPSHQVTQMGQEVILRCVPISNHLYFYWYRQILGQKVEFLVSFYNNEISEKSEIFDDQFSVERPDGSNFTLKIRSTKLEDSAMYFCASSGDRNSNQPQHFGDGTRLSIL.

The rearrangement joins TRBV2 to TRBJ2-7, with 7 bases aligning to TRBD2. This CDR3 spans 13 amino acids. CDR1 and CDR2 from the germline V gene are SNHLY and FYNNEI. The V segment lost 6 bases and the J segment 3 bases; nucleotides outside the gene matches: 5. CDR3 DNA sequence: TGTGCCAGCAGGGGGGGGAGATTCTACGAGCAGTACTTC. Translation: CASRGGRFYEQYF.

V gene TRBV10-3 combines with J gene TRBJ1-1; TRBD1 matches 7 bases. V trimming: 10 bases; J trimming: 7 bases; junction bases outside the gene matches: 12. Looked up from germline, CDR1 is ENHRY and CDR2 is SYGVKD. The CDR3 covers 13 residues. The CDR3 loop reads CATRGAGTDEAFF. The DNA for the CDR3 is TGTGCCACTAGGGGAGCCGGGACAGATGAAGCTTTCTTT.

The count of this clone is one. The gene calls are TRBV27 and TRBJ1-5; unclear D gene. V shed 6 bases and J shed 8 bases, with 11 bases lying between them. Germline assignment: CDR1 MNHEY and CDR2 SMNVEV (reference sequence). CDR3 length: 12 amino acids. CDR3 sequence reads: CASSSDGKPQHF. In DNA, the CDR3 is TGTGCCAGCAGCTCCGACGGGAAGCCCCAGCATTTT.

The gene calls are TRBV9 and TRBJ2-3; D ambiguous. Trimming left V 4 bases short and J 0 bases short, with 15 bases between. The germline V gene has CDR1 SGDLS and CDR2 YYNGEE. The CDR3 length is 16 residues. The CDR3 DNA sequence: TGTGCCAGCAGCCCCTCCCAGCATTCTAGCACAGATACGCAGTATTTT. Translation: CASSPSQHSSTDTQYF. Variable domain in full (rest from reference TRBV9 and TRBJ2-3): DSGVTQTPKHLITATGQRVTLRCSPRSGDLSVYWYQQSLDQGLQFLIQYYNGEERAKGNILERFSAQQFPDLHSELNLSSLELGDSALYFCASSPSQHSSTDTQYFGPGTRLTVL.

The chain links TRBV4-1 to TRBJ2-3, with 10 nucleotides matching TRBD2. J gave up 5 bases and V 0 bases, and 5 bases lay outside the gene matches. The V gene's germline CDR1 is MGHRA and CDR2 YSYEKL. This CDR3 is built from 16 residues. CDR3 bases: TGCGCCAGCAGCCAAGAGAGTACTAGCGGGAAAGATACGCAGTATTTT. Its protein is CASSQESTSGKDTQYF.

About this clone: This sample includes further DNA sequences coding for the same CDR3. CDR3 in amino acids: CASSLEGWDTEAFF. The CDR3 DNA reads as TGCGCCAGCAGCTTGGAGGGCTGGGACACTGAAGCTTTCTTT. This chain uses TRBV5-1 with TRBJ1-1; D gene ambiguous. V gave up 0 bases and J gave up 3 bases, with 9 bases separating them. This CDR3 is 14 amino acids long. CDR1 is SGHRS and CDR2 is YFSETQ in the germline V gene.

The rearrangement uses TRBV15 and TRBJ2-3; D unclear. CDR1 LNHNV and CDR2 YYDKDF come from the germline V gene (reference sequence). The CDR3 length is 12 residues. Trimming pared 2 bases from V and 14 bases from J, leaving 14 bases between. In DNA, the CDR3 is TGTGCCACCAGCAGACAGAATAGGCACCCGTATTTT. Translation: CATSRQNRHPYF.

The chain couples TRBV7-3 to TRBJ1-4; 9 nucleotides align to TRBD1. The ends lost 4 bases at V and 4 bases at J; junction bases unmatched: 10. In germline, CDR1 is SGHTA, CDR2 FQGTGA. The CDR3 has 17 residues. The CDR3 coding sequence is TGTGCCAGCAGCTGCCGGGACAGGGCCGCGTATAATGAAAAACTGTTTTTT. Its translation: CASSCRDRAAYNEKLFF.

The rearrangement uses TRBV28 and TRBJ1-2; D is possibly TRBD1 (5 bases). Germline loops: CDR1 MDHEN, CDR2 SYDVKM. V was clipped by 9 bases and J by 5 bases, with 22 bases between them. The CDR3 contains 15 residues. The CDR3 reads CASGVPGTDEYGYTF. CDR3 nucleotides: TGTGCCAGTGGAGTTCCGGGGACGGATGAATATGGCTACACCTTC.

The chain links TRBV7-2 to TRBJ1-3; D call uncertain. Germline CDR1 is SGHTA and CDR2 is FQGNSA. V lost 3 bases, J lost 8 bases, and 8 bases lay in between. The CDR3 extends over 12 amino acids. The CDR3 DNA is TGTGCCAGCAGCTTGGGCGAGGACACCATATATTTT. Translating gives CASSLGEDTIYF. Full variable domain (missing parts from reference TRBV7-2 and TRBJ1-3): GAGVSQSPSNKVTEKGKDVELRCDPISGHTALYWYRQSLGQGLEFLIYFQGNSAPDKSGLPSDRFSAERTGGSVSTLTIQRTQQEDSAVYLCASSLGEDTIYFGEGSWLTVV.

The chain employs TRBV4-1 and TRBJ2-1; 7 bases are a match to TRBD2. V lost 0 bases to trimming and J lost 6 bases; unmatched junction nucleotides: 8. The germline V gene encodes CDR1 MGHRA and CDR2 YSYEKL. This CDR3 has 16 residues. The CDR3 loop is CASSQDEGGPGNEQFF. CDR3 bases: TGCGCCAGCAGCCAAGACGAGGGAGGGCCCGGCAATGAGCAGTTCTTC.

This chain connects TRBV2 to TRBJ2-7; D tentatively reads TRBD1 or TRBD2 (6 bases each). V lost 2 bases and J 8 bases, leaving 16 bases between the germline ends. The CDR3 runs to 14 residues. CDR1 is SNHLY and CDR2 is FYNNEI in the germline V gene. The DNA of the CDR3 is TGTGCCAGCAGTGAAAGCCGCCAGGGGACTCAGCAGTACTTC. The encoded protein is CASSESRQGTQQYF.

This sequence joins TRBV19 and TRBJ1-1, with 7 bases aligning to TRBD1. This CDR3 has 12 residues. V trimming: 6 bases; J trimming: 7 bases; junction bases outside the gene matches: 5. Germline CDR1 and CDR2: LNHDA and SQIVND (reference sequence). DNA for the CDR3: TGTGCCAGTAGCCAGACAGGGTTTGAAGCTTTCTTT. This encodes CASSQTGFEAFF.